The 18 T cell receptor beta chains presented below share a single source sample, sequenced in a study of regulatory T cells in long-lasting Graves disease. As for time point: persistent/refractory GD, antithyroid drugs over 5 years with positive TRAb. PBMC RNA served as the TCR library source. iRepertoire HTBI primers and Arm-PCR of CDR3 regions built TCR beta libraries. In TCRdb, the multiplex PCR reads were re-called with MiXCR into one record per CDR3 protein. The data hold about 660,000 distinct CDR3 sequences, with about 32% observed a single time. The sequencing used peripheral blood mononuclear cells (PBMCs), collected when the disease was refractory, from a patient treated with antithyroid drugs. These receptors originate from a female donor with Graves disease.

In this sample, this clonotype turned up a few times. The rearrangement joins TRBV6-1 to TRBJ2-3, with D uncertain. The V end lost 0 bases, the J end lost 2 bases, and 9 bases lay between the germline ends. The CDR3 sequence is 15 residues long. The germline CDR1 and CDR2 sequences are MNHNS and SASEGT. The CDR3 DNA sequence: TGTGCCAGCAGTGAAGCGCATCTCTACACAGATACGCAGTATTTT. Translating it yields CASSEAHLYTDTQYF.

V and J are TRBV4-1 and TRBJ1-6; D not certain. Trimming took off 0 bases at V and 0 bases at J, with 9 bases between the two ends. This CDR3 contains 17 residues. Germline V gene sequence: CDR1 MGHRA, CDR2 YSYEKL. In DNA, the CDR3 is TGCGCCAGCAGCCAAGAAGGACCTAACTCCTATAATTCACCCCTCCACTTT. Protein product: CASSQEGPNSYNSPLHF.

J is TRBJ2-5 and V is TRBV3-1; D perhaps matches TRBD2 (6 bases). V was clipped by 6 bases and J by 5 bases, with 16 bases between them. The CDR3 sequence is 14 residues long. The germline CDR1 and CDR2 sequences are LGHDT and YNNKEL (reference sequence). CDR3 sequence reads: CASRHTGRGETQYF. CDR3 coding DNA: TGTGCCAGCAGACACACCGGACGGGGGGAGACCCAGTACTTC.

This clonotype was found once. The rearrangement links TRBV7-9 to TRBJ1-2; 8 bases fit TRBD1. The CDR3 is 16 residues long. Germline V gene lookup returns CDR1 SEHNR and CDR2 FQNEAQ (reference sequence). J gave up 6 bases and V 7 bases, and 16 bases lay outside the gene matches. For the CDR3, the DNA is TGTGCCAGCACCCAGGGGGACAGGCATAGTGGACATGGCTACACCTTC. Translating it yields CASTQGDRHSGHGYTF.

Many counts were recorded for this clonotype. The J gene is TRBJ2-7, the V gene TRBV28; D is possibly TRBD2 (6 bases). The germline CDR1 and CDR2 sequences are MDHEN and SYDVKM. V lost 7 bases, J lost 4 bases, and 17 bases lay in between. The CDR3 spans 14 residues. This CDR3 reads CASTWTNPPYEQYF. DNA of the CDR3: TGTGCCAGCACCTGGACTAACCCCCCTTACGAGCAGTACTTC.

The chain has TRBV6-1 and TRBJ1-5; D gene unclear. V was clipped by 5 bases and J by 9 bases, with 14 bases between them. The germline V gene has CDR1 MNHNS and CDR2 SASEGT. CDR3 size: 13 residues. The CDR3 DNA reads as TGTGCCAGCAGTCTCGACGGACCATCGCCCCAGCATTTT. It translates to CASSLDGPSPQHF.

This clonotype was detected ten times or more. The rearrangement joins TRBV2 to TRBJ2-5; D is perhaps TRBD2 (5 bases). V was shortened by 3 bases and J by 5 bases, with 10 bases between the two germline ends. The CDR3 is 13 amino acids. Germline loops: CDR1 SNHLY, CDR2 FYNNEI. Here the CDR3 DNA reads TGTGCCAGCAGTGATCTAGCTAGGGAGACCCAGTACTTC. It yields the protein CASSDLARETQYF.

The chain carries TRBV12-3 or TRBV12-4 and TRBJ2-5, with D perhaps TRBD2 (6 bases). The CDR3 consists of 15 residues. Trimming removed 1 base at V and 3 bases at J, with 12 bases between. CDR3 nucleotides: TGTGCCAGCAGTTTAGGCGGGACGGGGAAAGAGACCCAGTACTTC. Translating gives CASSLGGTGKETQYF.

This clonotype has only a few counts. The chain is built from TRBV6-5 and TRBJ2-7, with 8 bases aligning to TRBD2. This CDR3 region has 15 residues. V shed 4 bases and J 2 bases; nucleotides not matched to a gene: 7. CDR1 MNHEY and CDR2 SVGAGI come from the germline V gene. The DNA for the CDR3 is TGTGCCAGCAGTTTAGCGGGAATAAGAACCTACGAGCAGTACTTC. Residues: CASSLAGIRTYEQYF.

The chain uses TRBV7-9 and TRBJ1-5, with D maybe TRBD1 (5 bases). Between the trimmed V and J ends, which lost 5 bases and 0 bases, there was a span of 8 bases. Per the germline V gene, CDR1 is SEHNR and CDR2 is FQNEAQ (reference sequence). The CDR3 totals 14 residues. The CDR3 nucleotides are TGTGCCAGCAGCATCGACAGTAGCAATCAGCCCCAGCATTTT. Amino acids: CASSIDSSNQPQHF.

This clonotype was detected ten times or more. The chain links TRBV2 to TRBJ2-7; 8 nucleotides match TRBD2. The junction had 8 bases not matched to a gene; V was cut back by 2 bases and J by 5 bases. This CDR3 is built from 15 residues. CDR1 and CDR2 from the germline V gene are SNHLY and FYNNEI. This CDR3 reads CASSERLAMINEQYF. The DNA for the CDR3 is TGTGCCAGCAGTGAAAGACTAGCGATGATTAACGAGCAGTACTTC.

This clonotype was counted ten times or more. The chain is built from TRBV27 and TRBJ1-6, with D possibly TRBD1 on 5 matching bases. The V end was cut by 8 bases, the J end by 8 bases, with 16 bases between. CDR1 MNHEY and CDR2 SMNVEV come from the germline V gene (reference sequence). The CDR3 totals 14 residues. The CDR3 coding sequence is TGTGCCAGCGGCCTGAGGGGCAGGGATTCACCCCTCCACTTT. Amino acids: CASGLRGRDSPLHF.

A few counts support this clonotype. This chain uses TRBV30 with TRBJ1-2; 7 bases are a match to TRBD1. V gave up 3 bases and J gave up 6 bases; unmatched junction bases: 10. The germline CDR1 and CDR2 sequences are GTSNPN and SVGIG (reference sequence). CDR3 length: 14 residues. CDR3 bases: TGTGCCTGGAGGCTCAAGACAGGGTGGAATGGCTACACCTTC. It translates to CAWRLKTGWNGYTF. Supplemented by reference TRBV30 and TRBJ1-2, the full variable domain reads SQTIHQWPATLVQPVGSPLSLECTVEGTSNPNLYWYRQAAGRGLQLLFYSVGIGQISSEVPQNLSASRPQDRQFILSSKKLLLSDSGFYLCAWRLKTGWNGYTFGSGTRLTVV.

The chain couples TRBV24-1 to TRBJ1-2, with TRBD1 as a possible D gene (5 bases). The CDR3 is made up of 13 amino acids. Germline CDR1 is KGHDR and CDR2 is SFDVKD. V was clipped by 9 bases and J by 3 bases, with 13 bases between them. The CDR3 DNA reads TGTGCCACCTCGGGACCGCCGCACTATGGCTACACCTTC. Its translation: CATSGPPHYGYTF.

Comment on this clonotype: Compared with germline, one end of the junction differs, possibly owing to a read error. This rearrangement joins TRBV2 to TRBJ2-3; D unresolved. This CDR3 is built from 11 residues. Germline V gene sequence: CDR1 SNHLY, CDR2 FYNNEI. The CDR3 protein is CANSETDTQYF. CDR3 bases: TGTGCCAACAGTGAAACAGATACGCAGTATTTT.

V usage is TRBV10-1 and J usage is TRBJ2-3, with D tentatively TRBD1 (5 bases). Deletions cut 8 bases from V and 1 base from J, with 16 bases between. The CDR3 spans 15 residues. The germline gives CDR1 WNHNN, CDR2 SYGVQD (reference sequence). As DNA, the CDR3 is TGCGCCAGCGCTCCAGGGCGGTCCGGCACAGATACGCAGTATTTT. This codes for CASAPGRSGTDTQYF.

This clonotype was recorded at least ten times. The chain uses TRBV29-1 and TRBJ2-5; 8 bases line up with TRBD2. Per germline, CDR1 SQVTM and CDR2 ANQGSEA. The CDR3 totals 15 residues. After removal of 2 bases from V and 1 base from J, the junction contained 6 bases not matched to a gene. CDR3 in amino acids: CSVERGGRFQETQYF. The CDR3 DNA reads TGCAGCGTTGAACGGGGCGGGAGGTTCCAAGAGACCCAGTACTTC.

The gene calls are TRBV20-1 and TRBJ1-2; D is ambiguous. Germline CDR1 reads DFQATT; CDR2 reads SNEGSKA (reference sequence). The CDR3 loop spans 15 amino acids. Trimming took off 2 bases at V and 0 bases at J, with 13 bases between the two ends. The DNA of the CDR3 is TGCAGTGCTAGACCCCCCGGGCCGACTAACTATGGCTACACCTTC. Protein: CSARPPGPTNYGYTF.